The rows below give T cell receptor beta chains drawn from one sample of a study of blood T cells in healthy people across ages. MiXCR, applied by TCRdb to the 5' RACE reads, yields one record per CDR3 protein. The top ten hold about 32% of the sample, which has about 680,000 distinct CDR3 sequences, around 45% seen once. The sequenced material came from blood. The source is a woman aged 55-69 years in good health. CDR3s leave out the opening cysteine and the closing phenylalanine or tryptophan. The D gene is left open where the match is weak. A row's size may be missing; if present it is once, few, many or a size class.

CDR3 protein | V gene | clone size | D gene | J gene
ASSPRPTGMDEQY | TRBV7-6 | few | TRBD1 | TRBJ2-7
ASSQKRSYTGELF | TRBV4-3 | NA | NA | TRBJ2-2
ASRPGYRSRNTEAF | TRBV7-2 | NA | NA | TRBJ1-1
ASSSSDSGRSYNEQF | TRBV6-6 | few | TRBD2 | TRBJ2-1
ASSWGRGRDTQY | TRBV27 | NA | NA | TRBJ2-3
ATSDPGSARDEQF | TRBV24-1 | once | NA | TRBJ2-1
ASSSRTSGRASEQF | TRBV12-3/TRBV12-4 | NA | TRBD2 | TRBJ2-1
ASSQGVARGRGGYT | TRBV4-1 | NA | NA | TRBJ1-2
ASRLSGTSGANVLT | TRBV5-1 | few | TRBD2 | TRBJ2-6
ASSQEGQQTNNEQY | TRBV4-2 | NA | TRBD1 | TRBJ2-5
ASSPQEVPDTQY | TRBV3-1 | few | NA | TRBJ2-3
ASSEGQGVYGYT | TRBV2 | NA | NA | TRBJ1-2
ASRRTGNNEQF | TRBV4-1 | NA | TRBD1 | TRBJ2-1
ASSFRASLTYEQY | TRBV27 | NA | NA | TRBJ2-7
ASSPAGTAYNEQF | TRBV5-6 | once | TRBD1 | TRBJ2-1
ASSQDPGVAGGHQETQY | TRBV3-1 | NA | TRBD2 | TRBJ2-5
ASSLWPTSGHEQF | TRBV7-3 | NA | TRBD2 | TRBJ2-1
ATRAGSANEQY | TRBV10-3 | once | TRBD2 | TRBJ2-5
ASSLSYTREAF | TRBV27 | few | NA | TRBJ1-1
ASEGLAGFYNEQF | TRBV3-1 | few | TRBD2 | TRBJ2-1
SVTGLALVGEQY | TRBV29-1 | NA | TRBD2 | NA
TSSRDRAADTQY | TRBV3-1 | NA | TRBD1 | TRBJ2-3
SATLPKGYT | TRBV20-1 | NA | NA | TRBJ1-2
ASSLSVGFSGYT | TRBV27 | NA | NA | TRBJ1-2
ASSFFGLQNAEQY | TRBV5-1 | once | NA | TRBJ2-7
SARDTRGGSAGYT | TRBV20-1 | NA | NA | TRBJ1-2
ASSTPANGELF | TRBV7-3 | NA | NA | TRBJ2-2
AGSLGGYRNTEAF | TRBV7-2 | NA | NA | TRBJ1-1
ASSRSLRWGLAGGTDTQY | TRBV11-1 | few | TRBD2 | TRBJ2-3
ASSVLAGGGTETQY | TRBV9 | many | TRBD2 | TRBJ2-5
ASSSQGQIYGYT | TRBV12-3/TRBV12-4 | NA | TRBD1 | TRBJ1-2
ASSLGTGVLQETQY | TRBV7-2 | many | TRBD1 | TRBJ2-5
ASSQDDRGAYNEQF | TRBV23-1 | once | TRBD1 | TRBJ2-1
SERLAGGQTQY | TRBV29-1 | few | TRBD2 | TRBJ2-5
SALGGQFYGYT | TRBV29-1 | few | NA | TRBJ1-2
ASSRGTSGSSYNGQF | TRBV7-8 | NA | TRBD2 | TRBJ2-1
SARPLAGEGSEQF | TRBV20-1 | NA | TRBD2 | TRBJ2-1
ASSPSSGSFVGTQY | TRBV11-2 | NA | TRBD2 | TRBJ2-5
ASSLREIGAF | TRBV12-3/TRBV12-4 | few | NA | TRBJ1-1
ASSQVYSNNEQY | TRBV4-3 | few | NA | TRBJ2-5
ASSQVTSQNEQF | TRBV3-1 | NA | NA | TRBJ2-1
ASSTSRDRVADTQY | TRBV28 | NA | TRBD1 | TRBJ2-3
ASKGGWHEQF | TRBV27 | NA | NA | TRBJ2-1
ASSDSGTSVNTQY | TRBV6-4 | NA | TRBD2 | TRBJ2-3
ASSAQIGQY | TRBV2 | NA | NA | TRBJ2-4
ASSKYRAGNTEAF | TRBV3-1 | NA | NA | TRBJ1-1